This is a list of T cell receptor beta chains from one sample in a study of cytomegalovirus exposure and HLA in healthy donors. Some clones are missing from TCRdb's copy, which holds only in-frame ones; the method was immunoSEQ multiplex PCR. The data show fewer than 120,000 clones, about 80% seen once. Material for sequencing was PBMCs. The receptors shown here come from a woman in her sixties in good health and CMV-seropositive. CDR3s include the opening cysteine and the closing phenylalanine or tryptophan. Fields, in order: J gene, D gene, clone size, V gene, CDR3 DNA, CDR3 protein. D genes are given only for firm matches. Part of the rows lack a size; the others show once, few, many or a class for expanded clones.

J gene: TRBJ1-2; D gene: TRBD1; clone size: NA; V gene: TRBV5-6; CDR3 DNA: TGTGCCAGCACCGCCGACAGGGGTCTCGGTGGCTACACCTTC; CDR3 protein: CASTADRGLGGYTF
J gene: TRBJ1-2; D gene: TRBD1; clone size: NA; V gene: TRBV19; CDR3 DNA: TGTGCCAGTAGTACCGGGACAGGGAGGGGATTAATGGGCTATGGCTACACCTTC; CDR3 protein: CASSTGTGRGLMGYGYTF
J gene: TRBJ1-1; D gene: NA; clone size: NA; V gene: TRBV19; CDR3 DNA: TGTGCCAGTCTTTTCCGGGGGAACACTGAAGCTTTCTTT; CDR3 protein: CASLFRGNTEAFF
J gene: TRBJ2-2; D gene: TRBD2; clone size: NA; V gene: TRBV28; CDR3 DNA: TGTGCCACCCTCAGCGGGAGCGTCACCGGGGAGCTGTTTTTT; CDR3 protein: CATLSGSVTGELFF
J gene: TRBJ2-3; D gene: NA; clone size: few; V gene: TRBV6-5; CDR3 DNA: TGTGCCAGCAGTGCACCTAGCGATAGCACAGATACGCAGTATTTT; CDR3 protein: CASSAPSDSTDTQYF
J gene: TRBJ1-4; D gene: NA; clone size: NA; V gene: TRBV7-2; CDR3 DNA: TGTGCCAGCAACCAACGTGGGGGGATTGGTGAAAAACTGTTTTTT; CDR3 protein: CASNQRGGIGEKLFF
J gene: TRBJ2-1; D gene: TRBD1; clone size: NA; V gene: TRBV6-1; CDR3 DNA: TGTGCCAGCAGTGAAGGACAGGGGGGAACCTACAATGAGCAGTTCTTC; CDR3 protein: CASSEGQGGTYNEQFF
J gene: TRBJ2-5; D gene: NA; clone size: NA; V gene: TRBV5-6; CDR3 DNA: TGTGCCAGCAGCTTGCGGAATCCGCGAAAAGCGGATGCAAAAGAGACCCAGTACTTC; CDR3 protein: CASSLRNPRKADAKETQYF
J gene: TRBJ2-3; D gene: NA; clone size: NA; V gene: TRBV18; CDR3 DNA: TGTGCCAGCTCACCAAGGCAGACTAGCACAGATACGCAGTATTTT; CDR3 protein: CASSPRQTSTDTQYF
J gene: TRBJ2-2; D gene: NA; clone size: NA; V gene: TRBV2; CDR3 DNA: TGTGCCAGCAGCAGGGGCGGCACCGGGGAGCTGTTTTTT; CDR3 protein: CASSRGGTGELFF
J gene: TRBJ2-2; D gene: NA; clone size: NA; V gene: TRBV5-1; CDR3 DNA: TGCGCCAGCAGCTTGCAACCGGGACACAGCACCGGGGAGCTGTTTTTT; CDR3 protein: CASSLQPGHSTGELFF
J gene: TRBJ2-1; D gene: NA; clone size: NA; V gene: TRBV2; CDR3 DNA: TGTGCCAGCAGTGAGGGGGCAGGATCCTACAATGAGCAGTTCTTC; CDR3 protein: CASSEGAGSYNEQFF
J gene: TRBJ1-6; D gene: NA; clone size: few; V gene: TRBV9; CDR3 DNA: TGTGCCAGCAGCGTAAACCCGGGGGAAGTCGGTTCACCCCTCCACTTT; CDR3 protein: CASSVNPGEVGSPLHF
J gene: TRBJ2-5; D gene: TRBD2; clone size: NA; V gene: TRBV27; CDR3 DNA: TGTGCCAGCAGTTTATACTTTAGCGGGGCGTACCAAGAGACCCAGTACTTC; CDR3 protein: CASSLYFSGAYQETQYF
J gene: TRBJ2-1; D gene: TRBD2; clone size: NA; V gene: TRBV7-9; CDR3 DNA: TGTGCCAGCAGCCCCCGTTCCGGGACTAGCGGGTATGAGCAGTTCTTC; CDR3 protein: CASSPRSGTSGYEQFF
J gene: TRBJ1-2; D gene: TRBD1; clone size: NA; V gene: TRBV18; CDR3 DNA: TGTGCCAGCTCCGGGGACAGGGGTTATGGCTACACCTTC; CDR3 protein: CASSGDRGYGYTF
J gene: TRBJ2-7; D gene: TRBD2; clone size: NA; V gene: TRBV27; CDR3 DNA: TGTGCCAGCAGTCCCCCTCCGGGACTAGCGGGAGGCCACGAGCAGTACTTC; CDR3 protein: CASSPPPGLAGGHEQYF
J gene: TRBJ2-1; D gene: NA; clone size: NA; V gene: TRBV15; CDR3 DNA: TGTGCCACCAGCAGCTCAGGGGTCTCGCAGTTCTTC; CDR3 protein: CATSSSGVSQFF
J gene: TRBJ2-1; D gene: TRBD2; clone size: NA; V gene: TRBV5-4; CDR3 DNA: TGTGCCAGCAGCACTGGACCCGGGACTAGCGGGAATGAGCAGTTCTTC; CDR3 protein: CASSTGPGTSGNEQFF
J gene: TRBJ1-1; D gene: NA; clone size: few; V gene: TRBV7-9; CDR3 DNA: TGTGCCAGCAGCCAGACAGGTGAAGCTTTCTTT; CDR3 protein: CASSQTGEAFF
J gene: TRBJ2-7; D gene: NA; clone size: NA; V gene: TRBV12-2; CDR3 DNA: TGTGCAAGTCGCTTAGCGACGGGACTAGCGGGAGGGCCAAACGAGCAGTACTTC; CDR3 protein: CASRLATGLAGGPNEQYF
J gene: TRBJ2-3; D gene: NA; clone size: NA; V gene: TRBV13; CDR3 DNA: TGTGCCAGCAGCTTAGGCCTTCCCACGCCAGGGGAAAGCACAGATACGCAGTATTTT; CDR3 protein: CASSLGLPTPGESTDTQYF
J gene: TRBJ2-5; D gene: NA; clone size: NA; V gene: TRBV2; CDR3 DNA: TGTGCCAGCAGGAGAGGCGGGCAGTCCCAAGAGACCCAGTACTTC; CDR3 protein: CASRRGGQSQETQYF
J gene: TRBJ1-2; D gene: NA; clone size: NA; V gene: TRBV7-2; CDR3 DNA: TGTGCCAGCAGCTCGGAGAGTGCAGGGCTCTGGAGTAACTATGGCTACACCTTC; CDR3 protein: CASSSESAGLWSNYGYTF
J gene: TRBJ1-2; D gene: NA; clone size: NA; V gene: TRBV21-1; CDR3 DNA: TGTGCCAGCAGCGCCCGGGGGAGGGATAAGGGCTATGGCTACACCTTC; CDR3 protein: CASSARGRDKGYGYTF
J gene: TRBJ2-7; D gene: NA; clone size: NA; V gene: TRBV4-1; CDR3 DNA: TGCGCCAGCAGCCAAGATAGCCTCTCCCCCTACTACGAGCAGTACTTC; CDR3 protein: CASSQDSLSPYYEQYF
J gene: TRBJ1-2; D gene: TRBD1; clone size: NA; V gene: TRBV29-1; CDR3 DNA: TGCAGCGATAGACAGGGCATTGGCTATGGCTACACCTTC; CDR3 protein: CSDRQGIGYGYTF
J gene: TRBJ2-5; D gene: TRBD1; clone size: NA; V gene: TRBV27; CDR3 DNA: TGTGCCAGCAGACGCAGGGGGCTGGGGGAGACCCAGTACTTC; CDR3 protein: CASRRRGLGETQYF
J gene: TRBJ1-2; D gene: TRBD1; clone size: once; V gene: TRBV7-9; CDR3 DNA: TGTGCCAGCAGCTTAGAGGGGGCGGAGGGCTACACCTTC; CDR3 protein: CASSLEGAEGYTF
J gene: TRBJ2-1; D gene: NA; clone size: NA; V gene: TRBV9; CDR3 DNA: TGTGCCAGCAGCGTAGGCGGCCCCGTCAATGAGCAGTTCTTC; CDR3 protein: CASSVGGPVNEQFF
J gene: TRBJ2-7; D gene: TRBD1; clone size: NA; V gene: TRBV18; CDR3 DNA: TGTGCCAGCTCACTTCGAGCCGGGACAGGGGGATACGAGCAGTACTTC; CDR3 protein: CASSLRAGTGGYEQYF
J gene: TRBJ2-4; D gene: NA; clone size: NA; V gene: TRBV28; CDR3 DNA: TGTGCCAGCAGTTTGACATCAGCCGCCCTAGCCAAAAACATTCAGTACTTC; CDR3 protein: CASSLTSAALAKNIQYF
J gene: TRBJ2-1; D gene: TRBD1; clone size: NA; V gene: TRBV7-2; CDR3 DNA: TGTGCCAGCAGCTTAGCATGGGACAGGGGTACGCATGAGCAGTTCTTC; CDR3 protein: CASSLAWDRGTHEQFF
J gene: TRBJ2-3; D gene: TRBD2; clone size: NA; V gene: TRBV5-6; CDR3 DNA: TGTGCCAGCAGCTTAGGGGGACTAGCGGGAGGACGACATACGCAGTATTTT; CDR3 protein: CASSLGGLAGGRHTQYF
J gene: TRBJ2-3; D gene: NA; clone size: NA; V gene: TRBV5-1; CDR3 DNA: TGCGCCAGCAGCTTTGCGTCAGGGGTATCTCGCACAGATACGCAGTATTTT; CDR3 protein: CASSFASGVSRTDTQYF
J gene: TRBJ2-7; D gene: TRBD2; clone size: NA; V gene: TRBV27; CDR3 DNA: TGTGCCAGCAAGATGGCGGGAGATTTCTACGAGCAGTACTTC; CDR3 protein: CASKMAGDFYEQYF
J gene: TRBJ1-5; D gene: NA; clone size: NA; V gene: TRBV7-9; CDR3 DNA: TGTGCCAGCAGCTTAAAAGGCTTGGGGGGAATGAATCAGCCCCAGCATTTT; CDR3 protein: CASSLKGLGGMNQPQHF
J gene: TRBJ2-7; D gene: TRBD2; clone size: NA; V gene: TRBV5-4; CDR3 DNA: TGTGCCAGCAGCTTGGGAAGTCTTGCGGGAGGCTACGAGCAGTACTTC; CDR3 protein: CASSLGSLAGGYEQYF
J gene: TRBJ2-5; D gene: TRBD1; clone size: NA; V gene: TRBV5-5; CDR3 DNA: TGTGCCAGCAGCAGGGGACAGGGTGGTGAGACCCAGTACTTC; CDR3 protein: CASSRGQGGETQYF
J gene: TRBJ1-5; D gene: NA; clone size: NA; V gene: TRBV10-3; CDR3 DNA: TGTGCCGGCGGTGGAGAGGACAATCAGCCCCAGCATTTT; CDR3 protein: CAGGGEDNQPQHF
J gene: TRBJ2-7; D gene: NA; clone size: few; V gene: TRBV6-5; CDR3 DNA: TGTGCCAGCAGTTACTCGACGTGGCAGGGTTACGAGCAGTACTTC; CDR3 protein: CASSYSTWQGYEQYF
J gene: TRBJ2-7; D gene: NA; clone size: NA; V gene: TRBV29-1; CDR3 DNA: TGCAGCGTAGAGCGAGGGGGGGAGGGGACCTACGAGCAGTACTTC; CDR3 protein: CSVERGGEGTYEQYF
J gene: TRBJ1-5; D gene: NA; clone size: NA; V gene: TRBV30; CDR3 DNA: TGTGCCTGGAGCGACAGTAGCAATCAGCCCCAGCATTTT; CDR3 protein: CAWSDSSNQPQHF